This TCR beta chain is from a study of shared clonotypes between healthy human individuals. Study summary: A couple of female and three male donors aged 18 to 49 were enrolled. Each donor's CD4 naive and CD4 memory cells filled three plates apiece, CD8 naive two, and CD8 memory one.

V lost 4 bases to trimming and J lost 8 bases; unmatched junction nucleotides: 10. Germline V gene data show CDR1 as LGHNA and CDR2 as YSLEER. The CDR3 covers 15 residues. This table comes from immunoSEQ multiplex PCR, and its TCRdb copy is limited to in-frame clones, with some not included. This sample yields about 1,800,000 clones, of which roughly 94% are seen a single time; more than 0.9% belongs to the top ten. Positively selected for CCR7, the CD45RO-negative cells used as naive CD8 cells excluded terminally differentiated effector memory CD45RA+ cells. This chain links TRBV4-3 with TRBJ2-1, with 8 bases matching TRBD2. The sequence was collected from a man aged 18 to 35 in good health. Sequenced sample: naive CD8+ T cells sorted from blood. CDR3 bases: TGCGCCAGCAGCCGCGTAGCGGGATTGGGACATGAGCAGTTCTTC. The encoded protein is CASSRVAGLGHEQFF.